These 28 T cell receptor beta chains share one sample of origin, sequenced in a study of blood T cells in healthy people across ages. Then a second PCR, running roughly 6 to 12 cycles, was carried out with a sample-barcoded 5' primer and a J-beta primer mix. TCRdb processed the 5' RACE reads anew with MiXCR; each CDR3 protein has one entry. In the table there are more than 900,000 distinct CDR3 sequences, approximately 25% of which are singletons. These data were likewise used in another study, on T cells of mothers and their children.

Input material: blood. Receptors originate from a girl aged 2 to 10 in good health.

This clonotype turned up a few times. The chain couples TRBV7-3 to TRBJ1-1; D remains unclear. This CDR3 comprises 14 residues. Trimming left V 0 bases short and J 5 bases short, with 10 bases between. Per germline, CDR1 SGHTA and CDR2 FQGTGA. This CDR3 is CASSLTGPSTEAFF. The CDR3 coding sequence is TGTGCCAGCAGCTTAACTGGGCCGAGTACTGAAGCTTTCTTT. The complete variable domain, with remaining parts taken from reference TRBV7-3 and TRBJ1-1, reads GAGVSQTPSNKVTEKGKYVELRCDPISGHTALYWYRQSLGQGPEFLIYFQGTGAADDSGLPNDRFFAVRPEGSVSTLKIQRTERGDSAVYLCASSLTGPSTEAFFGQGTRLTVV.

This clonotype occurred a few times. The CDR3 region has the DNA TGTGCCAGCAGTGAGAGGACTAGCGGCACAGATACGCAGTATTTT. It encodes CASSERTSGTDTQYF. V usage is TRBV2 and J usage is TRBJ2-3; TRBD2 matches at 9 bases. V was pared by 3 bases and J by 1 base, with 2 bases of the junction left unmatched. Germline V gives CDR1 SNHLY, CDR2 FYNNEI. This CDR3 has 15 amino acids.

This clonotype was found a few times. J is TRBJ2-1 and V is TRBV5-5; D perhaps matches TRBD2 (6 bases). Germline assignment: CDR1 SGHKS and CDR2 YYEKEE (reference sequence). The CDR3 sequence is 14 residues long. V shed 4 bases and J shed 7 bases, with 15 bases lying between them. CDR3 in amino acids: CASSPGVAKNEQFF. Here the CDR3 DNA reads TGTGCCAGCAGCCCGGGGGTAGCGAAAAATGAGCAGTTCTTC.

V is TRBV6-5 and J is TRBJ2-7; D might be TRBD1 (6 bases). Deletions cut 2 bases from V and 5 bases from J, with 10 bases between. Germline CDR1 reads MNHEY; CDR2 reads SVGAGI. The CDR3 has 13 amino acids. The CDR3 is CASSYLRGHEQYF. The CDR3, as DNA: TGTGCCAGCAGTTACCTCAGGGGCCACGAGCAGTACTTC.

J is TRBJ1-1 and V is TRBV10-3, with D tentatively TRBD1 (5 bases). CDR1 ENHRY and CDR2 SYGVKD come from the germline V gene. CDR3 length: 15 residues. V lost 3 bases and J lost 4, with 15 bases in between. The DNA of the CDR3 is TGTGCCATCAGTGACCTACTTGGGGCAGGCACTGAAGCTTTCTTT. As protein: CAISDLLGAGTEAFF.

V gene TRBV24-1 combines with J gene TRBJ2-4, with 8 nucleotides matching TRBD1. The CDR3 has 13 amino acids. J gave up 7 bases and V 6 bases, and 4 bases lay outside the gene matches. The V gene's germline CDR1 is KGHDR and CDR2 SFDVKD. The CDR3 loop reads CATSQGATNIQYF. Written as DNA, the CDR3 is TGTGCCACCAGTCAGGGGGCGACGAACATTCAGTACTTC.

This clonotype was seen a handful of times. The chain recombines TRBV29-1 with TRBJ1-4; 9 positions agree with TRBD1. V lost 7 bases and J lost 8; bases outside the gene matches: 8. The CDR3 runs 13 residues. Germline assignment: CDR1 SQVTM and CDR2 ANQGSEA. CDR3 sequence: CSGRTGGGEKLFF. CDR3 nucleotide sequence: TGCAGCGGACGAACAGGGGGCGGCGAAAAACTGTTTTTT.

The J gene is TRBJ1-6, the V gene TRBV6-1; D gene uncertain. Germline CDR1 MNHNS, CDR2 SASEGT. Trimming took 10 bases from V and 2 from J, leaving 12 bases between them. The CDR3 sequence is 14 residues long. CDR3 in amino acids: CAIRLTPYNSPLHF. The CDR3 nucleotides are TGTGCCATCCGTCTGACACCCTATAATTCACCCCTCCACTTT.

This clonotype was seen a handful of times. The chain has TRBV29-1 and TRBJ2-5, with TRBD2 matching over 9 bases. The DNA end is a closer match to TRBJ2-1, so the J assignment may be wrong. The CDR3 spans 14 residues. Germline V gives CDR1 SQVTM, CDR2 ANQGSEA. The CDR3 is CSVSGREGRNEQFF. DNA for the CDR3: TGCAGCGTCTCAGGGCGGGAGGGCCGAAATGAGCAGTTCTTC.

The chain is built from TRBV4-2 and TRBJ1-2, with 7 nucleotides matching TRBD1. This CDR3 spans 13 amino acids. Germline V CDR1 and CDR2: LGHNA, YNFKEQ. The ends lost 6 bases at V and 8 bases at J; junction bases unmatched: 9. The CDR3 loop is CASRDRRLQGYTF. The CDR3 DNA follows: TGTGCCAGCAGGGACAGGCGGTTGCAAGGCTACACCTTC.

The CDR3 sequence is CASSLLSLTDTQYF. CDR3 bases: TGTGCCAGCAGTTTACTCAGTCTCACAGATACGCAGTATTTT. V and J are TRBV12-3 or TRBV12-4 and TRBJ2-3, with D uncertain. The CDR3 has 14 amino acids. V lost 2 bases and J lost 2, with 8 bases in between.

This clonotype was detected a few times. The rearrangement links TRBV7-9 to TRBJ1-1; D uncertain. CDR3 length equals 12 residues. Germline assignment: CDR1 SEHNR and CDR2 FQNEAQ (reference sequence). Trimming left V 5 bases short and J 6 bases short, with 10 bases between. The DNA for the CDR3 is TGTGCCAGCAGCCCCGGGAAGGCTGAAGCTTTCTTT. Translated, it gives CASSPGKAEAFF.

This clonotype was counted only a few times. The CDR3 coding sequence is TGCAGTGCTTTTAACAGGGAACCTGCAACTAATGAAAAACTGTTTTTT. Its protein product is CSAFNREPATNEKLFF. The rearrangement joins TRBV20-1 to TRBJ1-4; a weak D match, TRBD1 (6 bases). This CDR3 region has 16 residues. Germline lookup yields CDR1 DFQATT and CDR2 SNEGSKA (reference sequence). The ends were cut back, 5 bases at V and 0 bases at J, with 16 bases in the middle.

A few counts support this clonotype. The chain recombines TRBV15 with TRBJ2-6; no firm D call. V gave up 2 bases and J gave up 0 bases, with 14 bases separating them. Germline CDR1 reads LNHNV; CDR2 reads YYDKDF (reference sequence). The CDR3 runs 18 residues. The CDR3 DNA reads TGTGCCACCAGCAGACTCCTCCCGAGATTCTCTGGGGCCAACGTCCTGACTTTC. Encoded protein: CATSRLLPRFSGANVLTF.

This clonotype occurred a few times. This chain joins TRBV24-1 and TRBJ2-5, with D possibly being TRBD1 or TRBD2 (5 bases each). This CDR3 spans 15 amino acids. Germline CDR1 reads KGHDR; CDR2 reads SFDVKD. Trimming pared 5 bases from V and 2 bases from J, leaving 14 bases between. The CDR3 DNA reads as TGTGCCACCAGTGCCGAAGTTGGGGGACAAGAGACCCAGTACTTC. This translates into CATSAEVGGQETQYF.

V and J are TRBV24-1 and TRBJ1-2; D remains ambiguous. The CDR3 is made up of 14 amino acids. Germline V gives CDR1 KGHDR, CDR2 SFDVKD. Between the trimmed V and J ends, which lost 3 bases and 6 bases, there was a span of 13 bases. The CDR3 reads CATSDLDGLDGYTF. The CDR3 nucleotides are TGTGCCACCAGTGATCTGGACGGTTTAGATGGCTACACCTTC.

This clonotype was seen a handful of times. The chain links TRBV29-1 to TRBJ2-3; the match to TRBD2 covers 9 bases. J gave up 6 bases and V 7 bases, and 5 bases lay outside the gene matches. This CDR3 contains 12 residues. Germline loops: CDR1 SQVTM, CDR2 ANQGSEA. Here the CDR3 reads CSGLAGGDTQYF. CDR3 coding DNA: TGCAGCGGGCTGGCGGGAGGGGATACGCAGTATTTT.

As for this clonotype: Germline and junction disagree at one end, which may indicate a read error. The chain links TRBV20-1 to TRBJ2-1; 11 nucleotides match TRBD1. Germline V gives CDR1 DFQATT, CDR2 SNEGSKA (reference sequence). This CDR3 region has 15 residues. In DNA form, the CDR3 reads TGCAGTCCGAGAAAGGACAGGGGGCTTCACAATGAGCACTTCTTC. Protein product: CSPRKDRGLHNEHFF.

CDR3 amino acids: CSVEGGTTGELFF. The CDR3 DNA follows: TGCAGCGTTGAAGGGGGTACCACCGGGGAGCTGTTTTTT. V usage is TRBV29-1 and J usage is TRBJ2-2; no reliable D call. The CDR3 has 13 amino acids. Per germline, CDR1 SQVTM and CDR2 ANQGSEA. V gave up 1 base and J gave up 4 bases, with 7 bases separating them.

This clonotype has only a few counts. The gene calls are TRBV28 and TRBJ2-4; 7 bases are shared with TRBD1. V was clipped by 7 bases and J by 6 bases; unmatched bases: 3. The germline V gene encodes CDR1 MDHEN and CDR2 SYDVKM. The CDR3 covers 12 residues. The DNA for the CDR3 is TGTGCCAGCAACAGGGGCAGAAACATTCAGTACTTC. Encoded protein: CASNRGRNIQYF. The full variable domain, rest sourced from reference TRBV28 and TRBJ2-4, is DVKVTQSSRYLVKRTGEKVFLECVQDMDHENMFWYRQDPGLGLRLIYFSYDVKMKEKGDIPEGYSVSREKKERFSLILESASTNQTSMYLCASNRGRNIQYFGAGTRLSVL.

This clonotype has a handful of counts. The V gene is TRBV20-1, the J gene TRBJ1-4; D is unclear. V lost 6 bases and J 0 bases, leaving 23 bases between the germline ends. Germline CDR1 is DFQATT and CDR2 is SNEGSKA (reference sequence). This CDR3 contains 18 residues. CDR3 coding DNA: TGCAGTGCCGCGGCCCCCTGGGCCCTAGATGCAACTAATGAAAAACTGTTTTTT. It specifies CSAAAPWALDATNEKLFF.

This clonotype was seen more than once but under ten times. V gene TRBV7-8 combines with J gene TRBJ2-3, with D perhaps given as TRBD1 or TRBD2 (5 bases each). CDR1 and CDR2 from the germline V gene are SGHVS and FQNEAQ. Trimming cost V 3 bases and J 4 bases, with 14 bases left between them. The CDR3 runs to 15 residues. CDR3: CASSLAGSRADTQYF. CDR3 coding DNA: TGTGCCAGCAGCTTGGCAGGGAGTCGAGCAGATACGCAGTATTTT.

V usage is TRBV4-3 and J usage is TRBJ2-5; TRBD1 aligns across 8 bases. Gene TRBJ2-1 matches the end of the DNA better, so the J call may be wrong. This CDR3 is built from 18 residues. Germline V CDR1 and CDR2: LGHNA, YSLEER. The CDR3 DNA reads TGCGCCAGCAGCCAAGATCCCCCGACAGGGGACCCCTCAAATGAGCAGTTCTTC. It translates to CASSQDPPTGDPSNEQFF.

This clonotype was detected ten times or more. This rearrangement joins TRBV7-6 to TRBJ1-1; D is unresolved. Germline V lookup: CDR1 SGHVS, CDR2 FNYEAQ. Deletions cut 6 bases from V and 1 base from J, with 12 bases between. The CDR3 covers 14 residues. The CDR3 spells CASSLPGSNTEAFF. DNA of the CDR3: TGTGCCAGCAGTCTTCCGGGATCGAACACTGAAGCTTTCTTT.

V is TRBV5-1 and J is TRBJ1-1; D is unresolved. This CDR3 region has 16 residues. V lost 4 bases and J 0 bases, leaving 16 bases between the germline ends. Per germline, CDR1 SGHRS and CDR2 YFSETQ. CDR3 nucleotides: TGCGCCAGCAGCCAAGATGTCCGGGGAGTGAACACTGAAGCTTTCTTT. Translated: CASSQDVRGVNTEAFF.

Only a few counts were recorded for this clonotype. The V gene is TRBV7-6, the J gene TRBJ1-1, with D maybe TRBD1 (6 bases). Germline loops: CDR1 SGHVS, CDR2 FNYEAQ. The CDR3 contains 13 residues. Between the trimmed V and J ends, which lost 1 base and 11 bases, there was a span of 14 bases. The CDR3 bases are TGTGCCAGCAGCTTAGAATCGAGGGGGGACGCTTTCTTT. This translates into CASSLESRGDAFF.

The V and J genes are TRBV29-1 and TRBJ2-5; D is possibly TRBD2 (5 bases). Matching the DNA end better, TRBJ2-7 makes the J call doubtful. Germline V CDR1 and CDR2: SQVTM, ANQGSEA. The CDR3 length is 13 residues. The CDR3 sequence is CSVEVRGDYEQYF. The CDR3 coding sequence is TGCAGCGTTGAAGTACGGGGAGACTACGAGCAGTACTTC.

This clonotype showed up just a few times. The chain has TRBV6-5 and TRBJ2-3, with 8 bases identical to TRBD2. The CDR3 sequence is 19 residues long. Germline V gene data show CDR1 as MNHEY and CDR2 as SVGAGI. J gave up 4 bases and V 6 bases, and 21 bases lay outside the gene matches. The DNA for the CDR3 is TGTGCCAGCAGATTAAGACCTCGGATGATTAGCGGGACTGCAGATACGCAGTATTTT. Translating gives CASRLRPRMISGTADTQYF.